What follows are 3 T cell receptor beta chains derived from one specimen sequenced in a study of CD8 T cells in ankylosing spondylitis. These TCRs are of unknown antigen specificity. TCRdb used MiXCR to reprocess the 5' RACE reads, holding one entry per CDR3 protein. Here the sample spans some 840,000 distinct CDR3 sequences, about 10% being singletons. Findings and caveats of the study: Within ankylosing spondylitis blood, a TCR beta motif made up of under 10 highly homologous variants appeared to be characteristic.

The sequencing input was blood, either unsorted or a sorted T cell fraction (not recorded which). All receptors derive from a male donor with ankylosing spondylitis.

This clonotype was recorded at least ten times. The chain uses TRBV29-1 and TRBJ1-4; tentative D call: TRBD1 (5 bases). The CDR3 totals 13 residues. CDR1 is SQVTM and CDR2 is ANQGSEA in the germline V gene. V was trimmed by 4 bases and J by 4 bases, leaving 10 bases between them. CDR3 amino acids: CSVVGVDNEKLFF. CDR3 DNA: TGCAGCGTTGTGGGGGTCGATAATGAAAAACTGTTTTTT.

V and J are TRBV7-9 and TRBJ1-2; D gene ambiguous. The V end was cut by 2 bases, the J end by 8 bases, with 12 bases between. The CDR3 length is 13 residues. Germline-derived CDR1 and CDR2 are SEHNR and FQNEAQ (reference sequence). CDR3 sequence (DNA): TGTGCCAGCAGCTTAATAAGGATTGAAGGCTACACCTTC. Translating gives CASSLIRIEGYTF.

This clonotype was observed a handful of times. This chain connects TRBV6-2 or TRBV6-3 to TRBJ2-7, with a possible D match to TRBD2 (6 bases). The V end lost 1 base, the J end lost 0 bases, and 13 bases lay between the germline ends. The CDR3 consists of 16 residues. Looked up from germline, CDR1 is MNHEY and CDR2 is SVGEGT. The CDR3 nucleotides are TGTGCCAGCAGTTACTTGCGGGGCAAGAACTCCTACGAGCAGTACTTC. Translated: CASSYLRGKNSYEQYF.